This is a list of T cell receptor beta chains from one sample in a study of cytomegalovirus exposure and HLA in healthy donors. Sequenced by immunoSEQ multiplex PCR; TCRdb stores in-frame clones only, minus some. Of around 94,000 clones in the sample, 63% were seen once. Source material: PBMCs. The receptors come from a human donor in good health. CDR3s include the opening cysteine and the closing phenylalanine or tryptophan. Each record gives: J gene, V gene, CDR3 protein.

>TRBJ1-6|TRBV7-3
CASSLTGQASTLHF
>TRBJ2-5|TRBV30
CAWSGQGFFQETQYF
>TRBJ1-1|TRBV29-1
CSVADRGGAFF
>TRBJ2-7|TRBV6-1
CASTTGGWAYEQYF
>TRBJ1-2|TRBV11-2
CASSLITYVGYGYTF
>TRBJ1-5|TRBV19
CASSWTGDSNQPQHF
>TRBJ1-4|TRBV30
CAHGGEGGTNEKLFF
>TRBJ2-2|TRBV6-1
CASTGLAGAGELFF
>TRBJ2-1|TRBV19
CASSIRQGGPFF
>TRBJ1-2|TRBV11-2
CASSLRGSLYGYTF
>TRBJ2-5|TRBV5-1
CASSLDRSRALSLQETQYF
>TRBJ2-3|TRBV2
CASGLAGVRAQYF
>TRBJ2-1|TRBV7-3
CASSLTGGINEQFF
>TRBJ1-1|TRBV16
CASSQQGYTEAFF
>TRBJ1-1|TRBV7-8
CASSRDSNTEAFF
>TRBJ2-7|TRBV7-9
CASSVGYEQYF
>TRBJ2-3|TRBV28
CASSSTGTSGKIIGFTDTQYF
>TRBJ2-7|TRBV27
CASSFLGTGGHEQYF
>TRBJ2-7|TRBV7-2
CASSLRQAPYEQYF
>TRBJ1-2|TRBV19
CASSMLGASYGYTF
>TRBJ2-7|TRBV12-5
CASGLWTSGSYEQYF
>TRBJ1-4|TRBV18
CASSPNRGSGEKLFF
>TRBJ1-6|TRBV25-1
CASSGSGQGTSPLHF
>TRBJ2-7|TRBV5-1
CASSDHLSAYEQYF
>TRBJ2-1|TRBV5-6
CASSLGSSSYNEQFF
>TRBJ2-4|TRBV12-5
CASGSDRGGNIQYF
>TRBJ1-4|TRBV6-6
CASRGHRNEKLFF
>TRBJ1-5|TRBV7-9
CASSLDGTVQPQHF